Each of the 5 T cell receptor beta chains below was sequenced from the same sample in a study of control samples from healthy donors and cancer patients. The data were produced by immunoSEQ multiplex PCR, yet TCRdb's version contains in-frame clones alone and is incomplete. The table has fewer than 100,000 clones, over 75% seen once. Sequencing was done on a sample of blood. The receptors derive from a woman aged 45 to 65 in good health.

The chain joins TRBV5-4 to TRBJ2-1, with D maybe TRBD2 (6 bases). V was shortened by 0 bases and J by 2 bases, with 9 bases between the two germline ends. Germline V gene data show CDR1 as SGHNT and CDR2 as YYREEE (reference sequence). The CDR3 contains 15 residues. The DNA of the CDR3 is TGTGCCAGCAGCTTGGCCGGGAGTACCTACAATGAGCAGTTCTTC. It translates to CASSLAGSTYNEQFF.

This rearrangement joins TRBV5-1 to TRBJ2-7; D is possibly TRBD2 (5 bases). The CDR3 is 12 residues long. Germline CDR1 reads SGHRS; CDR2 reads YFSETQ. Between the trimmed V and J ends, which lost 4 bases and 6 bases, there was a span of 11 bases. CDR3 bases: TGCGCCAGCAGCCCCCCCGGGGTCGAGCAGTACTTC. It translates to CASSPPGVEQYF.

This clone was seen just once. This sequence joins TRBV6-5 and TRBJ2-7, with 8 nucleotides matching TRBD1. Germline assignment: CDR1 MNHEY and CDR2 SVGAGI. This CDR3 comprises 14 residues. Trimming took 5 bases from V and 2 from J; bases not matched to a gene: 5. The DNA for the CDR3 is TGTGCCAGCAGTACCCGGACAGGGACCTACGAGCAGTACTTC. Its protein is CASSTRTGTYEQYF.

This clone was counted a few times. The chain combines TRBV5-4 with TRBJ1-2, with unresolved D. The CDR3 totals 14 residues. V lost 3 bases and J 4 bases, leaving 13 bases between the germline ends. Germline-derived CDR1 and CDR2 are SGHNT and YYREEE (reference sequence). The DNA of the CDR3 is TGTGCCAGCAGCTCAACGAGGGTTGGCTATGGCTACACCTTC. It yields the protein CASSSTRVGYGYTF.

This clone was detected a few times. The chain combines TRBV5-1 with TRBJ1-3; D not certain. This CDR3 is 15 amino acids long. Germline V gives CDR1 SGHRS, CDR2 YFSETQ. Between the trimmed V and J ends, which lost 0 bases and 4 bases, there was a span of 11 bases. The CDR3 DNA reads as TGCGCCAGCAGCTTGGGGGGATCCTCCGGAAACACCATATATTTT. It specifies CASSLGGSSGNTIYF.